This T cell receptor (beta chain) was observed in a study of cytomegalovirus exposure and HLA in healthy donors (dated by TCRdb to 2016 to 2017). Regarding the complete study: According to an earlier analysis of 550 to 700 of the donors, 150 million to 200 million T cells yielded roughly 110 million unique TCR beta sequences and 276 Gb of sequence data. Roughly 320 gigabases of sequencing data and around 80 million unique TCR sequences made up an early release that covered around 640 HLA-typed donors. Of the approximately 370 genotyped donors, 75% to 85% were placed in the genetic ancestry cluster associated with self-reported Caucasian donors. The study aimed to test whether signatures of past pathogen exposure could be identified by cataloging public T cell receptors. The study used immunosequencing to profile the T cell repertoires of several hundred subjects and linked those repertoires to cytomegalovirus serostatus. Besides the first cohort of approximately 670 subjects, a separate validation cohort made up of 95 to 150 different subjects was used. High-throughput TCR immunosequencing, statistical association of individual TCRs with disease status, and machine learning were combined to predict cytomegalovirus infection status. To study patterns of TCR occurrence, a later analysis re-analyzed previously published TCR beta repertoires from several hundred donors and added high-resolution HLA genotyping. Rather than drawing on any new phenotypic data, the later analysis identified candidate immune exposures from TCR beta sequences and the way those sequences occurred across donors. To decide whether each TCR beta V gene segment behaved as functional or pseudogenic, an earlier analysis of fewer than 750 of the donors relied on high-throughput TCR beta sequencing. Donor age, sex, ethnicity and CMV serostatus were collected together with the repertoire data. A later genetic analysis took genome-wide SNP genotypes for 398 of the 666 donors and used that subset as a discovery cohort. Every repertoire in the discovery cohort had been generated on one and the same sequencing platform. Both class I and class II loci were covered by HLA typing, at four-digit resolution. Typing coverage differed by locus: A, B, C, DRB1 and DQB1 were typed in roughly 620-630 donors, DQA1 in 522, DPA1 in 606, and DPB1 in 400 to 480. Roughly 5 DR-DQ haplotypes were handled as single units for association and clustering, since linkage in the cohort was strong. Among approximately 370 genotyped donors of the cohort, an average of approximately 240,000 unique TCR beta nucleotide sequences was sequenced per donor, of which about 18% were non-productive. Paper-wide results and their limitations: Across donors, most TCR sequences were observed very rarely, whereas some public TCRs were present in many individuals. A further reported finding was that TCR beta sequences accurately predicted the HLA-A and HLA-B alleles for most subjects in the first cohort. The study gave a list of 150 to 200 TCR beta chains associated with cytomegalovirus. A later analysis associated approximately 17,000 TCR beta sequences with specific HLA alleles at a false discovery rate of 0.05. Roughly uniform sequencing depth across donors was assumed in presence/absence analyses, although this assumption may not hold. Linkage disequilibrium might explain the correlated functional status among segregating V segments, but an unknown experimental factor could not be excluded. Because some donors lacked HLA typing at each locus, the association tests relied only on the typed subset. When HLA alleles, especially DR and DQ, strongly co-occurred, attributing TCR associations to individual alleles was difficult. Cytomegalovirus status was reported to be diagnosed by the classifier with high specificity and sensitivity in both the original and validation cohorts. A few of the identified cytomegalovirus-associated TCR beta chains were confirmed in vitro to be specific for cytomegalovirus antigens. The cohort was sequenced for TCR beta chains only, and without alpha or paired-chain data the features that could be detected were limited. An association between a missense DCLRE1C variant and V-gene and J-gene trimming of TCR beta chains was found in a later genetic analysis and replicated in an independent cohort. Because counts were too low, some 17 rarely observed V segments, including chromosome 9 orphons, were excluded from the earlier analysis of 587 of the donors. The authors suggested that the approach could potentially be generalized to other disease states and immunological phenotypes. A later genetic analysis reported fewer N-insertions in productive TCRs among donors in an Asian-associated ancestry cluster than the approximately 670-donor mean. For the cohort, immune exposure information was limited to CMV serostatus. An earlier analysis of approximately 570 of the donors showed that most TCR beta V segments appeared in productive rearrangements either about 87% or about 30% of the time, which broadly matched IMGT annotations. A group of highly shared sequence variants was considered likely to be a technical artifact of the sequencing pipeline. Most CMV-associated TCR beta chains appeared to be HLA-restricted in a later analysis, and the HLA associations seemed to be driven largely by CMV exposure. According to a later analysis, parvovirus B19, influenza, CMV and Epstein-Barr virus appeared linked to several top co-occurrence clusters. In a later analysis, HLA-associated TCR beta chains were found to be more clonally expanded and to have lower generation probabilities than equally common non-associated chains. Some IMGT-functional V segments, including TRBV6-2 and TRBV6-3, could not be distinguished by the 87-base-pair reads and were therefore excluded. In a later analysis, the rate of TCR association differed among HLA loci, with DRB1 alleles having the most associated TCRs and HLA-C alleles having the fewest.

As for this clone: Its antigen is not yet known. Per-base qualities were not stored, and no clone one base away is much larger.

Preparation of the library involved the immunoSEQ multiplex PCR assay. A mixture of 60 forward primers for TCR Vbeta segments and 13 reverse primers for TCR Jbeta segments was used in the multiplex PCR. The CDR3 region of rearranged TCR beta genes was amplified from genomic DNA by a multiplex PCR assay. On the Illumina HiSeq System, the amplified TCR beta libraries were sequenced as 87-base-pair reads. In the authors' own workflow: A later analysis tallied approximately 87 million unique TCR beta chains across the approximately 670 repertoires, and around 12 million of those chains were shared by two or more donors. A nearest-neighbor algorithm error-corrected the raw reads and collapsed the reads into unique sequences, merging closely related sequences to remove PCR and sequencing errors. Alignment of CDR3 sequences to IMGT reference sequences was used to assign V, D and J gene segments. For a sequence to be retained, a match of at least six nucleotides to both a V gene segment and a J gene segment was required. A rearrangement counted as productive if the CDR3 had no stop codons and remained in frame with V and J, and every other rearrangement counted as non-productive. Following IMGT convention, CDR3 was defined as the stretch from the second conserved V-encoded cysteine up to the conserved J-encoded phenylalanine. In an earlier analysis of approximately 590 of the donors, sequences lacking an unambiguous match to a single V gene segment were excluded. In an earlier analysis of several hundred of the donors, V segments were called functional above 56.7% productive rearrangements and were called segregating when the between-donor standard deviation exceeded 5%. A statistical classification framework was developed to diagnose cytomegalovirus status using the catalog of TCR beta chain sequences. A later analysis assigned V and J genes by comparing TCR nucleotide sequences with IMGT/GENE-DB human TR gene sequences. Using the TCRdist pipeline, a later analysis assigned CDR3 sequences along with most-parsimonious VDJ recombination scenarios. In a later analysis, each TCR beta chain was defined by its CDR3 amino acid sequence together with its V-gene family, and reads lacking a unique V-gene family were excluded. As a way to deal with suspected cross-contamination and a sequencing artifact, a later analysis dropped hundreds of nucleotide sequences that were highly shared and had low generation probability. In a later analysis, a clonal expansion index was calculated for each public chain from normalized within-repertoire ranks of inferred template counts. A later analysis computed generation probabilities with a VDJ recombination model fitted to out-of-frame rearrangements, and checked the results against IGoR. Hypergeometric tests were used in a later analysis to score TCR-TCR, TCR-HLA and TCR-CMV co-occurrence, with a repertoire-size bias correction applied to the TCR pairs. In a later analysis, false discovery rates were estimated by permuting HLA or CMV assignments 20 times. In a later analysis, co-occurring TCRs were grouped using DBSCAN, with TCRdist sequence similarity added in when clustering inside HLA-allele-positive subsets. For co-occurrence clustering, repertoires with fewer than 30,000 or more than 120,000 public chains were excluded, along with roughly five repertoires with anomalous nucleotide sharing. TCRdb took this table from immuneACCESS and kept in-frame rearrangements with V and J called. Such tables lack part of the clones; where checked against another copy, unresolved V genes explain under half of the gap, and the rest is unexplained. V, J and clone size were drawn from that table, and D and trimming were deduced from the DNA. In all, the sample holds about 140,000 clones, and around 82% of those were seen once. In total, the top ten clones hold around 2.9% of the sample.

Including the terminal cysteine and phenylalanine, the CDR3 comprises 14 residues. Only the CDR3 DNA stays, 42 bases, in frame from base 1. The CDR1 and CDR2 encoded by the germline V gene are MDHEN and SYDVKM. Germline trimming: 6 bases from V, 14 bases from J; junction bases outside gene matches: 13. In total, 500 to 700 healthy bone marrow donors made up the cohort. At the time of sampling, every cohort member was nominally healthy, though immune exposures that went unrecorded were likely present. The donor tested CMV seronegative and was one of the 352 seronegative cohort members. Each donor provided a peripheral blood sample, and peripheral blood mononuclear cells were used for TCR beta sequencing. The Qiagen DNeasy Blood Extraction Kit was used to extract genomic DNA from the blood cell samples.

The sequence joins TRBV28 to TRBJ1-6, and 7 junction bases match TRBD1. This clonotype was obtained from a female donor in good health and CMV-seronegative. Sequencing used PBMCs. In nucleotides, the sequence is TGTGCCAGCAGCTCCGGGACAGTAATCTCGACCCTCCACTTT. This gives the protein CASSSGTVISTLHF.